The entry that follows covers one T cell receptor (beta chain) sequence. Its antigen is undetermined. The source of the sample is a study of shared clonotypes between healthy human individuals. Study observations and caveats: Generation probabilities were higher for clonotypes shared across all four sorted-subset donors than for unshared ones.

Measured with immunoSEQ multiplex PCR; TCRdb has only the in-frame clones, and not every one. The data hold about 1,500,000 clones, with over 95% observed a single time. Per the germline V gene, CDR1 is MDHEN and CDR2 is SYDVKM. J lost 2 bases, V lost 5 bases, and 6 bases had no gene match. The CDR3 length is 16 residues. Sequencing was done on a sample of naive CD4+ T cells sorted from blood. Noted subset: CD45RA+ positively selected. The receptor was isolated from a man between 25 and 39 years old in good health. The chain links TRBV28 to TRBJ2-3; 11 bases map to TRBD2. This CDR3 reads CASSQTSGGLTDTQYF. The CDR3 DNA sequence: TGTGCCAGCAGTCAAACTAGCGGGGGACTCACAGATACGCAGTATTTT. The full variable domain, completed using reference TRBV28 and TRBJ2-3, is DVKVTQSSRYLVKRTGEKVFLECVQDMDHENMFWYRQDPGLGLRLIYFSYDVKMKEKGDIPEGYSVSREKKERFSLILESASTNQTSMYLCASSQTSGGLTDTQYFGPGTRLTVL.